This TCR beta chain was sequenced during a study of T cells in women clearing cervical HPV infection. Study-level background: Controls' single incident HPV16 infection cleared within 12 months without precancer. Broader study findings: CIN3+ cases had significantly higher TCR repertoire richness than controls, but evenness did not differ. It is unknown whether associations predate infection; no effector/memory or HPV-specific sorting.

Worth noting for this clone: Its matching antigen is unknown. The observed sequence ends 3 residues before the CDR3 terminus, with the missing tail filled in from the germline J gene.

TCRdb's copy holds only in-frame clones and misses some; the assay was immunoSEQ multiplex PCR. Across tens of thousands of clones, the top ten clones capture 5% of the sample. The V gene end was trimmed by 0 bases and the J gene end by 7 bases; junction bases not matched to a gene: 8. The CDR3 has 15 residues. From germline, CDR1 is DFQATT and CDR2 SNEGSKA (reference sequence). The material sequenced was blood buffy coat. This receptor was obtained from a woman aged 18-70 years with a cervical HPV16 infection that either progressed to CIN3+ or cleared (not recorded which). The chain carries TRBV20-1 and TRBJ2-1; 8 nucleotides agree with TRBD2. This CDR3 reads CSARERGVLLNEQFF. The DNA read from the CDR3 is TGCAGTGCTAGAGAGCGGGGGGTTTTATTAAATGAG.